The 29 T cell receptor beta chains presented below share a single source sample, sequenced in a study of T cell responses to AZD1222 COVID-19 vaccine. Sequencing was performed with immunoSEQ multiplex PCR; in TCRdb, only in-frame clones are kept and a portion is missing. This table has 95,000 to 150,000 clones, 70% to 90% appearing once. Source: peripheral blood, taken on day 0 of AZD1222 vaccination. These receptors came from an adult in good health.

V is TRBV5-4 and J is TRBJ2-3, with 8 bases lining up with TRBD2. The CDR3 has 16 amino acids. After removal of 0 bases from V and 0 bases from J, the junction contained 3 bases not matched to a gene. Looked up from germline, CDR1 is SGHNT and CDR2 is YYREEE (reference sequence). As DNA, the CDR3 is TGTGCCAGCAGCTTGGCCCAGCGGGGGAGCACAGATACGCAGTATTTT. Residues: CASSLAQRGSTDTQYF.

As regards this clone: At one end, the junction sequence differs from germline, possibly due to a read error. In DNA, the CDR3 is TGTGCCAGCAGCCTCCCCTTCGGGGGACCATTGAACTTT. Amino acid sequence: CASSLPFGGPLNF. V is TRBV14 and J is TRBJ1-1, with a tentative D call TRBD1 (5 bases). CDR3 length: 13 residues. CDR1 is SGHDN and CDR2 is FVKESK in the germline V gene.

This clone turned up a few times. This rearrangement joins TRBV5-6 to TRBJ2-4, with D possibly TRBD1 on 6 matching bases. The CDR3 contains 17 residues. Germline CDR1 SGHDT, CDR2 YYEEEE. V lost 2 bases and J 0 bases, leaving 15 bases between the germline ends. For the CDR3, the DNA is TGTGCCAGCAGCTTACTTTCAGGACAGCTAGCCAAAAACATTCAGTACTTC. It encodes CASSLLSGQLAKNIQYF.

The rearrangement links TRBV12-3 or TRBV12-4 to TRBJ1-2; possibly TRBD1 for D (6 bases). Between the trimmed V and J ends, which lost 4 bases and 8 bases, there was a span of 14 bases. The CDR3 loop spans 13 amino acids. The CDR3 region is CASSWTEAGGYTF. CDR3 DNA: TGTGCCAGCAGTTGGACAGAGGCCGGCGGCTACACCTTC.

This chain joins TRBV5-1 and TRBJ2-2; D is unresolved. CDR3 length: 15 amino acids. V lost 0 bases to trimming and J lost 3 bases, with 9 bases between them. Germline CDR1 and CDR2: SGHRS and YFSETQ. The CDR3 here is CASSLAAWDTGELFF. CDR3 DNA: TGCGCCAGCAGCTTGGCGGCCTGGGACACCGGGGAGCTGTTTTTT.

The chain recombines TRBV12-5 with TRBJ1-2; no reliable D call. The V end was cut by 4 bases, the J end by 4 bases, with 13 bases between. The CDR3 spans 14 residues. Germline-derived CDR1 and CDR2 are LGHNT and FRNRAP. CDR3 region: CASGSSEGRYGYTF. Here the CDR3 DNA reads TGTGCTAGTGGTTCCTCCGAGGGCCGCTATGGCTACACCTTC. The variable domain in full, with the rest retrieved from reference TRBV12-5 and TRBJ1-2, is DARVTQTPRHKVTEMGQEVTMRCQPILGHNTVFWYRQTMMQGLELLAYFRNRAPLDDSGMPKDRFSAEMPDATLATLKIQPSEPRDSAVYFCASGSSEGRYGYTFGSGTRLTVV.

V usage is TRBV6-1 and J usage is TRBJ1-3; TRBD1 matches at 7 bases. V lost 2 bases and J lost 4; bases outside the gene matches: 5. The CDR3 is made up of 15 amino acids. CDR1 is MNHNS and CDR2 is SASEGT in the germline V gene. DNA for the CDR3: TGTGCCAGCAGTGAATTCGACAGGGTCGGAAACACCATATATTTT. Translation: CASSEFDRVGNTIYF.

This chain joins TRBV6-4 and TRBJ2-1, with 9 bases aligning to TRBD2. V trimming: 5 bases; J trimming: 1 base; junction bases outside the gene matches: 18. Germline V CDR1 and CDR2: MRHNA, SNTAGT. The CDR3 contains 20 residues. The CDR3 loop is CASSPLPFDTSGLSYNEQFF. Here the CDR3 DNA reads TGTGCCAGCAGTCCCCTTCCCTTCGATACTAGCGGGCTATCCTACAATGAGCAGTTCTTC.

V usage is TRBV11-2 and J usage is TRBJ1-4, with D perhaps matching TRBD1 (6 bases). The CDR3 extends over 14 amino acids. The V gene's germline CDR1 is SGHAT and CDR2 FQNNGV. V lost 3 bases to trimming and J lost 8 bases, with 13 bases between them. The CDR3 sequence: CASSLSGANEKLFF. The CDR3 region has the DNA TGTGCCAGCAGCTTGTCGGGGGCAAACGAAAAACTGTTTTTT.

The chain carries TRBV5-1 and TRBJ2-4; D call uncertain. The CDR3 is made up of 15 amino acids. Trimming removed 0 bases from V and 1 base from J, with 8 bases in between. Per the germline V gene, CDR1 is SGHRS and CDR2 is YFSETQ. CDR3 in amino acids: CASSLGSSAKNIQYF. The CDR3 DNA follows: TGCGCCAGCAGCTTGGGGTCCAGCGCCAAAAACATTCAGTACTTC.

The chain joins TRBV5-1 to TRBJ2-2; TRBD1 matches 9 bases. V shed 4 bases and J 3 bases; nucleotides not matched to a gene: 4. CDR3 length: 15 amino acids. CDR1 and CDR2 (germline): SGHRS, YFSETQ. DNA of the CDR3: TGCGCCAGCAGCCAACAGGGGGCTTACACCGGGGAGCTGTTTTTT. Residues: CASSQQGAYTGELFF. Full variable domain (missing parts from reference TRBV5-1 and TRBJ2-2): KAGVTQTPRYLIKTRGQQVTLSCSPISGHRSVSWYQQTPGQGLQFLFEYFSETQRNKGNFPGRFSGRQFSNSRSEMNVSTLELGDSALYLCASSQQGAYTGELFFGEGSRLTVL.

This CDR3 is CASSQNAGGGSGNTIYF. The CDR3 region has the DNA TGTGCCAGCAGCCAAAACGCCGGGGGAGGCTCTGGAAACACCATATATTTT. The chain recombines TRBV3-1 (or the pseudogene TRBV3-2) with TRBJ1-3, with a possible D match to TRBD1 (5 bases). The V gene lost 2 bases and the J gene lost 0 bases, with 14 bases spanning the gap. Germline CDR1 is LGHDT and CDR2 is YNNKEL (reference sequence). This CDR3 has 17 residues.

This clone was detected only once. The J gene is TRBJ1-2, the V gene TRBV28, with 9 bases aligning to TRBD1. Trimming took 7 bases from V and 4 from J; bases not matched to a gene: 13. The CDR3 contains 16 residues. The germline V gene has CDR1 MDHEN and CDR2 SYDVKM. Here the CDR3 reads CASTQSGQGIFYGYTF. CDR3 sequence (DNA): TGTGCCAGCACCCAAAGCGGACAGGGGATATTCTATGGCTACACCTTC.

This clone has just a few counts. The rearrangement uses TRBV27 and TRBJ1-2, with 8 positions matching TRBD1. This CDR3 spans 14 amino acids. The V segment lost 8 bases and the J segment 4 bases; nucleotides outside the gene matches: 9. Germline assignment: CDR1 MNHEY and CDR2 SMNVEV (reference sequence). The CDR3 sequence is CASRLAGGGYGYTF. CDR3 bases: TGTGCCAGCCGTCTGGCAGGGGGCGGCTATGGCTACACCTTC.

The chain couples TRBV5-1 to TRBJ2-1; 11 bases fit TRBD2. Germline lookup yields CDR1 SGHRS and CDR2 YFSETQ. This CDR3 is 16 amino acids long. V lost 2 bases and J lost 5; bases outside the gene matches: 6. CDR3 nucleotides: TGCGCCAGCAGCTTAAAGACTAGCGGGATGGACAATGAGCAGTTCTTC. Protein product: CASSLKTSGMDNEQFF. Complete variable domain (other parts from reference TRBV5-1 and TRBJ2-1): KAGVTQTPRYLIKTRGQQVTLSCSPISGHRSVSWYQQTPGQGLQFLFEYFSETQRNKGNFPGRFSGRQFSNSRSEMNVSTLELGDSALYLCASSLKTSGMDNEQFFGPGTRLTVL.

The genes are TRBV4-2 and TRBJ1-2; D call uncertain. Trimming left V 1 base short and J 2 bases short, with 26 bases between. The CDR3 length is 20 residues. The V gene's germline CDR1 is LGHNA and CDR2 YNFKEQ. CDR3 DNA: TGTGCCAGCAGCCAAGGGGTAAATCAGGTAGCGGGGAGCCTCAACTATGGCTACACCTTC. Protein: CASSQGVNQVAGSLNYGYTF.

The V call is TRBV5-1, the J call TRBJ1-2; D remains ambiguous. CDR3 length: 12 residues. Germline CDR1 reads SGHRS; CDR2 reads YFSETQ. The germline V and J ends were trimmed by 0 bases and 8 bases, with 8 bases remaining between them. The CDR3 loop is CASSLAGWGYTF. The DNA of the CDR3 is TGCGCCAGCAGCTTGGCCGGCTGGGGCTACACCTTC.

The rearrangement links TRBV6-5 to TRBJ2-1, with D possibly called TRBD1 or TRBD2 (7 bases each). The CDR3 consists of 15 residues. The ends were cut back, 6 bases at V and 6 bases at J, with 18 bases in the middle. CDR1 MNHEY and CDR2 SVGAGI come from the germline V gene. The CDR3 spells CASSSQGRVGNEQFF. The CDR3 DNA follows: TGTGCCAGCAGCTCACAGGGGAGGGTCGGCAATGAGCAGTTCTTC.

The chain couples TRBV6-1 to TRBJ2-5, with unresolved D. The CDR3 totals 14 residues. CDR1 is MNHNS and CDR2 is SASEGT in the germline V gene. V dropped 1 base and J dropped 1 base, with 7 bases sitting between them. The CDR3 loop reads CASSEGGSQETQYF. CDR3 DNA sequence: TGTGCCAGCAGTGAAGGGGGTTCCCAAGAGACCCAGTACTTC.

This sequence joins TRBV7-6 and TRBJ2-7; weak D call: TRBD1 (6 bases). CDR3 length equals 13 residues. The germline V and J ends were trimmed by 1 base and 4 bases, with 8 bases remaining between them. The germline V gene has CDR1 SGHVS and CDR2 FNYEAQ. Here the CDR3 reads CASSLGTAYEQYF. CDR3 coding DNA: TGTGCCAGCAGCTTAGGGACAGCTTACGAGCAGTACTTC.

This chain connects TRBV7-2 to TRBJ2-7, with TRBD2 matching over 10 bases. The length of the CDR3 is 15 residues. From germline, CDR1 is SGHTA and CDR2 FQGNSA. V dropped 3 bases and J dropped 4; count of bases not matched to a gene: 6. The CDR3 nucleotides are TGTGCCAGCAGCTTCTCTAGCGGGAGCTGGTACGAGCAGTACTTC. It codes for CASSFSSGSWYEQYF.

The gene calls are TRBV5-1 and TRBJ1-5; D not resolved. Germline CDR1 and CDR2: SGHRS and YFSETQ. The CDR3 extends over 16 amino acids. Trimming removed 2 bases from V and 1 base from J, with 13 bases in between. The CDR3 sequence is CASSFLEDPSNQPQHF. The CDR3, as DNA: TGCGCCAGCAGCTTTTTGGAGGACCCGAGCAATCAGCCCCAGCATTTT.

This clone occurred a few times. V gene TRBV5-8 combines with J gene TRBJ2-2; D unclear. Trimming took 7 bases from V and 6 from J, leaving 7 bases between them. The CDR3 runs to 11 residues. CDR1 is SGHTS and CDR2 is YDEGEE in the germline V gene. The CDR3 region has the DNA TGTGCCAGCGAGGACGCCGGGGAGCTGTTTTTT. Translated: CASEDAGELFF.

This rearrangement joins TRBV4-3 to TRBJ2-7; 7 bases agree with TRBD2. The V gene's germline CDR1 is LGHNA and CDR2 YSLEER. V was clipped by 1 base and J by 3 bases; unmatched bases: 6. This CDR3 has 15 residues. CDR3: CASSQGASGIYEQYF. The CDR3 DNA is TGCGCCAGCAGCCAAGGGGCTAGCGGAATCTACGAGCAGTACTTC.

The rearrangement links TRBV6-5 to TRBJ2-1; 7 nucleotides agree with TRBD1. CDR3 size: 15 residues. The V segment lost 6 bases and the J segment 6 bases; nucleotides outside the gene matches: 11. Germline CDR1 is MNHEY and CDR2 is SVGAGI. The CDR3 coding sequence is TGTGCCAGCAGACGACAGGGTTTAGTCTCCAATGAGCAGTTCTTC. This gives the protein CASRRQGLVSNEQFF.

This rearrangement joins TRBV29-1 to TRBJ1-1; 8 nucleotides line up with TRBD1. The ends lost 5 bases at V and 5 bases at J; junction bases unmatched: 7. The CDR3 totals 13 residues. Germline lookup yields CDR1 SQVTM and CDR2 ANQGSEA. The CDR3 loop is CSVLQQGGTEAFF. The CDR3 nucleotides are TGCAGCGTTCTCCAACAGGGGGGTACTGAAGCTTTCTTT.

V is TRBV3-1 (or the pseudogene TRBV3-2) and J is TRBJ1-4; maybe TRBD1 (5 bases). V lost 6 bases to trimming and J lost 4 bases, with 15 bases between them. Germline CDR1 is LGHDT and CDR2 is YNNKEL (reference sequence). The CDR3 loop spans 15 amino acids. The CDR3 coding sequence is TGTGCCAGCAGATACCTTGGGACGGGTAATGAAAAACTGTTTTTT. It translates to CASRYLGTGNEKLFF.

The chain is built from TRBV6-2 or TRBV6-3 and TRBJ2-1; possibly TRBD2 for D (6 bases). Between the trimmed V and J ends, which lost 5 bases and 2 bases, there was a span of 25 bases. The length of the CDR3 is 19 residues. Germline values: CDR1 MNHEY, CDR2 SVGEGT. CDR3 sequence (DNA): TGTGCCAGCAGTCCGCACACGCCCGGGGGTCCGGCGGCCTACAATGAGCAGTTCTTC. Translated: CASSPHTPGGPAAYNEQFF.

This chain joins TRBV6-5 and TRBJ1-1, with 8 positions matching TRBD1. The CDR3 runs 16 residues. Germline loops: CDR1 MNHEY, CDR2 SVGAGI. J was trimmed by 0 bases and V by 4 bases; bases with no gene match: 7. The CDR3 spells CASSWGTGTMNTEAFF. CDR3 DNA sequence: TGTGCCAGCAGTTGGGGGACAGGAACCATGAACACTGAAGCTTTCTTT.